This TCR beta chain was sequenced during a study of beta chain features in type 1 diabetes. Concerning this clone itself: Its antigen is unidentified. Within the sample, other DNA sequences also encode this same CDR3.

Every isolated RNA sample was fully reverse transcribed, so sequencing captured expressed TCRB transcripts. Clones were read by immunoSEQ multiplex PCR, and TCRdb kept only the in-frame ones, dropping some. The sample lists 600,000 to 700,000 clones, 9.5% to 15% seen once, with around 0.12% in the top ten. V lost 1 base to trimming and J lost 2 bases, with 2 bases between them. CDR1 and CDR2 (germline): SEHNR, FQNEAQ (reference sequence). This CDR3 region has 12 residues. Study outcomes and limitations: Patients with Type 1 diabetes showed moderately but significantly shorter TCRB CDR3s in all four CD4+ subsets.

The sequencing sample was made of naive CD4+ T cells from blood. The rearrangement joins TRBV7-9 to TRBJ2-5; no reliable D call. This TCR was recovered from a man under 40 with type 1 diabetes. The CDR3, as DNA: TGTGCCAGCAGCTTAGGTCAAGAGACCCAGTACTTC. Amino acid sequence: CASSLGQETQYF. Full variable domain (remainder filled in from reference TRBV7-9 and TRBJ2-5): DTGVSQNPRHKITKRGQNVTFRCDPISEHNRLYWYRQTLGQGPEFLTYFQNEAQLEKSRLLSDRFSAERPKGSFSTLEIQRTEQGDSAMYLCASSLGQETQYFGPGTRLLVL.